This TCR beta chain stems from a study of shared T cell receptors in the human thymus. CDR1 and CDR2 (germline): LNHNV, YYDKDF (reference sequence). V shed 5 bases and J shed 1 base, with 23 bases lying between them. This CDR3 region has 18 residues. Sequencing used immunoSEQ multiplex PCR; TCRdb keeps in-frame clones, though not all of them. Counted here are 600,000 to 900,000 clones, 80% to 90% occurring once; the ten biggest clones make up more than 0.008%. The same sample was also used in a study of human thymus T cells. According to that study: From resections taken during corrective heart surgery, the thymus tissue was obtained.

V usage is TRBV15 and J usage is TRBJ1-2; tentatively, D is TRBD1 (5 bases). The TCR sequence derives from a girl in the first two years of life with a congenital heart defect. The source material was thymocytes. The CDR3 region has the DNA TGTGCCACCAGCCCCCACCGCCTTGACAGAAAAAATAACTATGGCTACACCTTC. Translated: CATSPHRLDRKNNYGYTF.